These T cell receptor beta chains were read from a single sample in a study of cytotoxic CD8 clonotypes in ibrutinib-treated CLL. Using immunoSEQ multiplex PCR, the repertoire was profiled, and TCRdb retains in-frame clones only, with some absent. This sample carries hundreds of thousands of clones, 60% to 75% of them seen once, and the ten largest clones take 15%. The sample here was PBMCs, taken after 24 months of ibrutinib treatment. Receptors were obtained from a human donor with chronic lymphocytic leukemia. CDR3s include the opening cysteine and the closing phenylalanine or tryptophan. D genes are given only for firm matches.

>TRBJ2-7|NA|TRBV7-3
CASSLMGTNVHEQYF
>TRBJ1-4|NA|TRBV19
CASSIWVREKLFF
>TRBJ2-1|NA|TRBV7-3
CASSLSPRGIDEQFF
>TRBJ2-7|NA|TRBV4-1
CASSQEGPTASYEQYF
>TRBJ2-6|TRBD1|TRBV6-6
CATRDRGNGANVLTF
>TRBJ2-7|NA|TRBV27
CASSKTVLSYEQYF
>TRBJ1-1|NA|TRBV25-1
CASSEPGNTEAFF
>TRBJ2-5|TRBD2|TRBV9
CASSVTTSGQETQYF
>TRBJ2-7|NA|TRBV28
CASSLMGSSYEQYF
>TRBJ2-5|TRBD2|TRBV6-6
CASSPLAGGQETQYF
>TRBJ2-1|NA|TRBV29-1
CSVSIMMGYNEQFF
>TRBJ2-3|TRBD2|TRBV25-1
CASQLAGVTDTQYF
>TRBJ1-1|NA|TRBV28
CASSFRSDTEAFF
>TRBJ2-1|NA|TRBV7-2
CASSVVGGTRQGNEQFF
>TRBJ1-1|NA|TRBV9
CASSVRPQSTEAFF
>TRBJ2-3|TRBD2|TRBV2
CASRTPSGGEVDTQYF
>TRBJ2-5|NA|TRBV29-1
CSVEDLGGPGGETQYF
>TRBJ2-1|NA|TRBV27
CASSLTRESYNEQFF
>TRBJ2-3|NA|TRBV11-3
CASSPQASPDTQYF
>TRBJ2-1|TRBD2|TRBV5-1
CASSLVAGVVGNEQFF
>TRBJ2-1|TRBD2|TRBV4-3
CASSQALLAGYNEQFF
>TRBJ2-7|NA|TRBV27
CASSLTPGLLDEQYF
>TRBJ1-6|NA|TRBV19
CASGSGGALHF
>TRBJ2-3|NA|TRBV5-1
CASSLEGSTDTQYF
>TRBJ1-4|NA|TRBV9
CASSVADPNEKLFF